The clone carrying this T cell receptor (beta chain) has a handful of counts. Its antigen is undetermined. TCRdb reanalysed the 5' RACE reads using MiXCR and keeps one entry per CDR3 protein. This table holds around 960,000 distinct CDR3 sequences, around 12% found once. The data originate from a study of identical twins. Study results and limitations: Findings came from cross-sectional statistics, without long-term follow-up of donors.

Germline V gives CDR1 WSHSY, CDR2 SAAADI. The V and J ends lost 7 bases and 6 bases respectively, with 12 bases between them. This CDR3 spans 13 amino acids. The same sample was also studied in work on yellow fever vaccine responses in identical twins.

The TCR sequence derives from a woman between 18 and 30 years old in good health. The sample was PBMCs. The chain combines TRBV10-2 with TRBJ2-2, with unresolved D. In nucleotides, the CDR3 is TGCGCCAGCACTCTAGGGTCGGCCGGGGAGCTGTTTTTT. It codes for CASTLGSAGELFF.